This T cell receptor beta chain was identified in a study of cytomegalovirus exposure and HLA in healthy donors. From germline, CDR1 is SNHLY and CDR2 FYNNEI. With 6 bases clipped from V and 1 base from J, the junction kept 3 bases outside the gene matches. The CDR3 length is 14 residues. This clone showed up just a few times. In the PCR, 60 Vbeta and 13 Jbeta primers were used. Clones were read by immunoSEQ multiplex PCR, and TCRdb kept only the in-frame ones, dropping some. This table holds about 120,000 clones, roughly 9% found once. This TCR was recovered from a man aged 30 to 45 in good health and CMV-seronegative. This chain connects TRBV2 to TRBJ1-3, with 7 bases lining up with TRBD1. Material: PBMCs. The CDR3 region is CASRQTGSGNTIYF. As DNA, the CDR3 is TGTGCCAGCAGACAGACAGGGTCTGGAAACACCATATATTTT. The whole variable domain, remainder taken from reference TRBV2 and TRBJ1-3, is EPEVTQTPSHQVTQMGQEVILRCVPISNHLYFYWYRQILGQKVEFLVSFYNNEISEKSEIFDDQFSVERPDGSNFTLKIRSTKLEDSAMYFCASRQTGSGNTIYFGEGSWLTVV.